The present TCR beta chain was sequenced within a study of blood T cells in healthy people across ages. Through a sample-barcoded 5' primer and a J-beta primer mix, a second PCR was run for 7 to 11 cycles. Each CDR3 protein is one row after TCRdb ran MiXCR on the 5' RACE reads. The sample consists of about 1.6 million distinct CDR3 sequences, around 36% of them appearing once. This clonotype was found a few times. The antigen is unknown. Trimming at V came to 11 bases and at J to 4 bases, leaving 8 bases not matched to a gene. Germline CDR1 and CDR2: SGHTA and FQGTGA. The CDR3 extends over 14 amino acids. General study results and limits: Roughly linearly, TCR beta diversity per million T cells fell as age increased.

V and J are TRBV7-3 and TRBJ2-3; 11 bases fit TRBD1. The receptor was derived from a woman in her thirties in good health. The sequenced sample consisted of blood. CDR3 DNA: TGTGCCGTCCGGGACAGGGGGAATCCAGATACGCAGTATTTT. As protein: CAVRDRGNPDTQYF.